The 10 T cell receptor beta chains listed next were all sequenced from one sample in a study of cytomegalovirus exposure and HLA in healthy donors. The PCR had 60 Vbeta and 13 Jbeta primers. Measured with immunoSEQ multiplex PCR; TCRdb has only the in-frame clones, and not every one. This table has about 140,000 clones, around 72% appearing once. Sample: PBMCs. These receptors originate from a man aged 40-50 years in good health and CMV-seronegative.

The V call is TRBV4-1, the J call TRBJ1-1; D possibly corresponds to TRBD1 (5 bases). The V and J ends lost 1 base and 1 base respectively, with 19 bases between them. From germline, CDR1 is MGHRA and CDR2 YSYEKL. CDR3 length: 18 amino acids. Here the CDR3 DNA reads TGCGCCAGCAGCCAAGGTTTGGCGGGACGTTCAGGGAACACTGAAGCTTTCTTT. Translating it yields CASSQGLAGRSGNTEAFF.

V and J are TRBV6-4 and TRBJ2-3; 7 nucleotides align to TRBD1. Germline V gene lookup returns CDR1 MRHNA and CDR2 SNTAGT. CDR3 size: 16 residues. J gave up 0 bases and V 2 bases, and 5 bases lay outside the gene matches. The CDR3 sequence: CASSDGTESSTDTQYF. In nucleotides, the CDR3 is TGTGCCAGCAGTGACGGGACAGAATCCAGCACAGATACGCAGTATTTT.

This chain uses TRBV11-2 with TRBJ2-3; D is perhaps TRBD2 (6 bases). From germline, CDR1 is SGHAT and CDR2 FQNNGV. This CDR3 is built from 16 residues. Trimming cost V 6 bases and J 0 bases, with 16 bases left between them. The CDR3, as DNA: TGTGCCAGCAGTAAGCGGGCCCGAACTAGCACAGATACGCAGTATTTT. Protein sequence: CASSKRARTSTDTQYF. The variable domain in full, completed from reference TRBV11-2 and TRBJ2-3, reads EAGVAQSPRYKIIEKRQSVAFWCNPISGHATLYWYQQILGQGPKLLIQFQNNGVVDDSQLPKDRFSAERLKGVDSTLKIQPAKLEDSAVYLCASSKRARTSTDTQYFGPGTRLTVL.

The chain employs TRBV4-1 and TRBJ1-6, with D perhaps matching TRBD1 (6 bases). Germline V gene data show CDR1 as MGHRA and CDR2 as YSYEKL. Deletions cut 0 bases from V and 7 bases from J, with 16 bases between. This CDR3 region has 17 residues. CDR3 in DNA: TGCGCCAGCAGCCAAGAGGGGAACAGGGCTGGGAATTCACCCCTCCACTTT. It encodes CASSQEGNRAGNSPLHF.

This clone was recorded a few times. The J gene is TRBJ1-1, the V gene TRBV30, with D tentatively TRBD1 (5 bases). V lost 3 bases and J lost 3, with 8 bases in between. Germline CDR1 GTSNPN, CDR2 SVGIG (reference sequence). This CDR3 has 12 residues. The CDR3 DNA reads as TGTGCCTGGAGGAAACAGGACACTGAAGCTTTCTTT. Its translation is CAWRKQDTEAFF.

The rearrangement joins TRBV7-8 to TRBJ2-5, with TRBD1 identical over 7 bases. Germline V CDR1 and CDR2: SGHVS, FQNEAQ. The CDR3 is 14 amino acids. Trimming removed 2 bases from V and 5 bases from J; junction bases left unmatched: 5. This CDR3 is CASSLSGGVETQYF. Here the CDR3 DNA reads TGTGCCAGCAGCTTATCAGGGGGTGTGGAGACCCAGTACTTC.

The rearrangement uses TRBV11-1 and TRBJ1-5; D gene uncertain. Trimming removed 2 bases from V and 5 bases from J, with 7 bases in between. CDR3 length equals 13 residues. Germline assignment: CDR1 SGHAT and CDR2 FQDESV (reference sequence). Here the CDR3 DNA reads TGTGCCAGCAGCTTATGGGCTGATCAGCCCCAGCATTTT. It specifies CASSLWADQPQHF.

The CDR3 sequence: CASSLAGGTRETQYF. DNA for the CDR3: TGTGCCAGCAGCTTAGCTGGCGGGACTCGAGAGACCCAGTACTTC. The chain carries TRBV11-2 and TRBJ2-5, with D perhaps matching TRBD2 (6 bases). V lost 1 base and J 4 bases, leaving 13 bases between the germline ends. CDR3 length: 15 amino acids. CDR1 and CDR2 from the germline V gene are SGHAT and FQNNGV. The entire variable domain, with the rest obtained from reference TRBV11-2 and TRBJ2-5, is as follows: EAGVAQSPRYKIIEKRQSVAFWCNPISGHATLYWYQQILGQGPKLLIQFQNNGVVDDSQLPKDRFSAERLKGVDSTLKIQPAKLEDSAVYLCASSLAGGTRETQYFGPGTRLLVL.

V and J are TRBV5-1 and TRBJ2-7; 8 nucleotides agree with TRBD1. The CDR3 totals 15 residues. Germline values: CDR1 SGHRS, CDR2 YFSETQ. J lost 3 bases, V lost 5 bases, and 10 bases had no gene match. The CDR3 coding sequence is TGCGCCAGCAGATCGTACTCGGGACAGGACTACGAGCAGTACTTC. Its translation: CASRSYSGQDYEQYF.

V is TRBV11-2 and J is TRBJ2-2, with D possibly TRBD2 on 6 matching bases. Trimming shortened V by 8 bases and J by 6 bases, and 19 bases separated the two germline ends. This CDR3 is built from 15 residues. Germline CDR1 is SGHAT and CDR2 is FQNNGV. The CDR3 loop reads CASLRPGLLAGELFF. The DNA for the CDR3 is TGTGCCAGCCTACGCCCGGGACTCCTGGCCGGGGAGCTGTTTTTT.